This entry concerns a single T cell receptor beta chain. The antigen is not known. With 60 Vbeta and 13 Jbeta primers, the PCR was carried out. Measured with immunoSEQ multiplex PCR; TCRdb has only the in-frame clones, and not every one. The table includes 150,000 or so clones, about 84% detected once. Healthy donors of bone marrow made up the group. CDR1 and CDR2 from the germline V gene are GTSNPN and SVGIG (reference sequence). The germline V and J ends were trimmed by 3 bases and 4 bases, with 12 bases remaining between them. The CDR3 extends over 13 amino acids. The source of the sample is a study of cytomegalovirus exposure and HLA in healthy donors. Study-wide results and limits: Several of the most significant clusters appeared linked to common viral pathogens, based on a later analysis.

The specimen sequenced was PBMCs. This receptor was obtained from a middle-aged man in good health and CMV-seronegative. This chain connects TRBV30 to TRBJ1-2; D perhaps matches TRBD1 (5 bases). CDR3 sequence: CAWRSGGSYGYTF. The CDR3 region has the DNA TGTGCCTGGAGGTCGGGGGGATCCTATGGCTACACCTTC.